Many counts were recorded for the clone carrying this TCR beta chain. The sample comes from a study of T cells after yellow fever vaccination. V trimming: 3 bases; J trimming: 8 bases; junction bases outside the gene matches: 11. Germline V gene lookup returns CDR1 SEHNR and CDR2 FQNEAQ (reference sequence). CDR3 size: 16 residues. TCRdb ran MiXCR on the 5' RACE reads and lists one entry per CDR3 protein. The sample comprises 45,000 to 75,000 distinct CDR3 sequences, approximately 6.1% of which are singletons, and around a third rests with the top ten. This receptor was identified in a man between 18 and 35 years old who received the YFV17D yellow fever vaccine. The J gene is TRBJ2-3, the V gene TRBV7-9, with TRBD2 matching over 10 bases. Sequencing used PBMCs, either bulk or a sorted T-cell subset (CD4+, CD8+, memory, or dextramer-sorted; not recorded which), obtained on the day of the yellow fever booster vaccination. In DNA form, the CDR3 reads TGTGCCAGCAGCTTCCAGGAGCGGGGGGGACCTGTTACGCAGTATTTT. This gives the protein CASSFQERGGPVTQYF.